This T cell receptor beta chain was obtained from a study of response to subunit inactivated influenza vaccine. Findings of the study overall: Each seasonal flu vaccination may recruit only limited new T cells, authors suggested.

MiXCR, applied by TCRdb to the RT-PCR reads, yields one record per CDR3 protein. The table includes around 790,000 distinct CDR3 sequences, 21% detected once. As regards this clonotype: The antigen remains unidentified.

The CDR3 sequence is 18 residues long. V lost 1 base, J lost 0 bases, and 15 bases lay in between. The germline V gene encodes CDR1 PRHDT and CDR2 FYEKMQ (reference sequence). The rearrangement uses TRBV13 and TRBJ2-2; no firm D call. The clonotype originates from a man between 45 and 60 years old who received an inactivated influenza vaccine. The sequenced sample was PBMCs from blood, obtained 4 to 6 days after vaccination. CDR3 protein: CASSLVGTATTNTGELFF. The CDR3 coding sequence is TGTGCCAGCAGCTTAGTCGGTACGGCCACAACGAACACCGGGGAGCTGTTTTTT. The complete variable domain, with remaining parts taken from reference TRBV13 and TRBJ2-2, reads AAGVIQSPRHLIKEKRETATLKCYPIPRHDTVYWYQQGPGQDPQFLISFYEKMQSDKGSIPDRFSAQQFSDYHSELNMSSLELGDSALYFCASSLVGTATTNTGELFFGEGSRLTVL.